These 9 T cell receptor beta chains were all obtained from the same sample, sequenced in a study of patients and donors after allogeneic stem cell transplantation. TCRdb re-derived calls from the RT-PCR reads in MiXCR, one entry per CDR3 protein. The repertoire holds about 110,000 distinct CDR3 sequences, with around 38% as singletons. Sample: blood, either unsorted or a sorted T cell fraction (not recorded which). The receptors were sampled from a human donor who was either an allogeneic HSCT recipient or a stem cell or donor lymphocyte infusion donor (not recorded which). It is not recorded whose cells these are; they may come from a transplant donor.

The rearrangement joins TRBV7-9 to TRBJ2-3; TRBD2 matches 8 bases. The CDR3 loop spans 17 amino acids. The junction had 11 bases not matched to a gene; V was cut back by 3 bases and J by 3 bases. CDR1 is SEHNR and CDR2 is FQNEAQ in the germline V gene (reference sequence). As DNA, the CDR3 is TGTGCCAGCAGCTTTTCGGCTAAGCGGGAGTCAACAGATACGCAGTATTTT. Residues: CASSFSAKRESTDTQYF.

The chain has TRBV4-2 and TRBJ2-7; D assignment may be TRBD1 or TRBD2 (5 bases each). The V end lost 4 bases, the J end lost 7 bases, and 14 bases lay between the germline ends. The CDR3 length is 13 residues. Per germline, CDR1 LGHNA and CDR2 YNFKEQ. This chain's CDR3 is CASSRSSGSEQYF. The CDR3 region has the DNA TGTGCCAGCAGCCGGAGCTCAGGGAGTGAGCAGTACTTC.

This chain uses TRBV20-1 with TRBJ2-7; 11 positions agree with TRBD2. The germline gives CDR1 DFQATT, CDR2 SNEGSKA (reference sequence). Trimming took 5 bases from V and 2 from J; bases not matched to a gene: 8. The CDR3 runs to 15 residues. The CDR3 spells CSAERPGLAAYEQYF. The CDR3 coding sequence is TGCAGTGCTGAAAGACCGGGACTAGCGGCCTACGAGCAGTACTTC.

This clonotype has more than one count but fewer than ten. The chain couples TRBV6-6 to TRBJ1-1, with 7 bases matching TRBD1. V trimming: 6 bases; J trimming: 7 bases; junction bases outside the gene matches: 5. The CDR3 loop spans 12 amino acids. Germline values: CDR1 MNHNY, CDR2 SVGAGI (reference sequence). The CDR3 nucleotides are TGTGCCAGCAGGGCCCGGGACAGTGAAGCTTTCTTT. It translates to CASRARDSEAFF.

This sequence joins TRBV7-9 and TRBJ1-1; D ambiguous. Trimming left V 2 bases short and J 5 bases short, with 6 bases between. The CDR3 contains 12 residues. Looked up from germline, CDR1 is SEHNR and CDR2 is FQNEAQ (reference sequence). CDR3 coding DNA: TGTGCCAGCAGCTTACGGGAGACTGAAGCTTTCTTT. Translating it yields CASSLRETEAFF.

In the case of this clonotype: An end of the junction does not agree with germline; a read error may underlie this. This chain connects TRBV12-3 or TRBV12-4 to TRBJ2-3; possible D gene TRBD2, 5 bases. This CDR3 is 11 amino acids long. CDR3 in amino acids: CASSFGDTPYF. CDR3 coding DNA: TGTGCCAGCAGTTTCGGGGATACGCCGTATTTT.

The chain is built from TRBV12-3 or TRBV12-4 and TRBJ1-1, with 7 bases aligning to TRBD1. V was clipped by 5 bases and J by 3 bases; unmatched bases: 15. CDR3 length: 17 residues. This CDR3 is CASSLHRGGLGHTEAFF. For the CDR3, the DNA is TGTGCCAGCAGTCTACACAGGGGAGGGCTGGGCCACACTGAAGCTTTCTTT.

For the CDR3, the DNA is TGTGCCACCAGCAGCTGGGCGGGAGGCAATGAGCAGTTCTTC. Protein product: CATSSWAGGNEQFF. The V call is TRBV15, the J call TRBJ2-1, with 8 nucleotides matching TRBD2. From germline, CDR1 is LNHNV and CDR2 YYDKDF (reference sequence). V shed 3 bases, J shed 6 bases, and the junction held 4 bases outside the gene matches. CDR3 length equals 14 residues.

The J gene is TRBJ2-7, the V gene TRBV5-1; TRBD1 might be the D (5 bases). Trimming left V 0 bases short and J 4 bases short, with 11 bases between. This CDR3 is 14 amino acids long. Germline V gene lookup returns CDR1 SGHRS and CDR2 YFSETQ. CDR3 sequence: CASSLVQGKYEQYF. CDR3 nucleotide sequence: TGCGCCAGCAGCTTGGTTCAGGGAAAATACGAGCAGTACTTC.